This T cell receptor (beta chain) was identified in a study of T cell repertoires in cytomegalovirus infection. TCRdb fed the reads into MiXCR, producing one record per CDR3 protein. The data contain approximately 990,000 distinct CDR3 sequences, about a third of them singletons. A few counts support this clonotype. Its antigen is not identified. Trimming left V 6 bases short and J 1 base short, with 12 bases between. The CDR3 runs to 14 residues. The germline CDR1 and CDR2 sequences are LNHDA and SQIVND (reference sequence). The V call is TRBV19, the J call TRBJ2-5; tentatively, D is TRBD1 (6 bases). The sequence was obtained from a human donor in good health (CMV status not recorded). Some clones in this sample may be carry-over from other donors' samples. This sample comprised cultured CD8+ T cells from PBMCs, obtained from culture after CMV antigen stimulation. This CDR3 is CASRPGHLQETQYF. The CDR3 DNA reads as TGTGCCAGTAGGCCGGGACACCTCCAAGAGACCCAGTACTTC. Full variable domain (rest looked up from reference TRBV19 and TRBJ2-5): DGGITQSPKYLFRKEGQNVTLSCEQNLNHDAMYWYRQDPGQGLRLIYYSQIVNDFQKGDIAEGYSVSREKKESFPLTVTSAQKNPTAFYLCASRPGHLQETQYFGPGTRLLVL.